Here is one TCR beta chain with its context. The CDR3 consists of 15 residues. V was clipped by 7 bases and J by 0 bases; unmatched bases: 5. Germline CDR1 SGHDN, CDR2 FVKESK. This sample is part of a study of cytotoxic CD8 clonotypes in ibrutinib-treated CLL. Study background: The sample average was 255,043 productive templates and just under 95,000 productive rearrangements.

Genomic DNA in a quantity of 1.5 to 2 micrograms was derived from cryopreserved PBMCs for TCR beta libraries. Here immunoSEQ multiplex PCR was the method, and the copy in TCRdb shows in-frame clones only, minus some. Among roughly 47,000 clones listed, roughly 50% were seen once. The material sequenced was PBMCs, taken after 12 months of ibrutinib treatment. This TCR came from a human donor with chronic lymphocytic leukemia. This rearrangement joins TRBV14 to TRBJ1-5; 8 positions agree with TRBD1. CDR3 sequence (DNA): TGTGCCAGCACCCACAGGGGGATTAGCAATCAGCCCCAGCATTTT. Translation gives CASTHRGISNQPQHF. The variable domain in full, completed from reference TRBV14 and TRBJ1-5, reads EAGVTQFPSHSVIEKGQTVTLRCDPISGHDNLYWYRRVMGKEIKFLLHFVKESKQDESGMPNNRFLAERTGGTYSTLKVQPAELEDSGVYFCASTHRGISNQPQHFGDGTRLSIL.